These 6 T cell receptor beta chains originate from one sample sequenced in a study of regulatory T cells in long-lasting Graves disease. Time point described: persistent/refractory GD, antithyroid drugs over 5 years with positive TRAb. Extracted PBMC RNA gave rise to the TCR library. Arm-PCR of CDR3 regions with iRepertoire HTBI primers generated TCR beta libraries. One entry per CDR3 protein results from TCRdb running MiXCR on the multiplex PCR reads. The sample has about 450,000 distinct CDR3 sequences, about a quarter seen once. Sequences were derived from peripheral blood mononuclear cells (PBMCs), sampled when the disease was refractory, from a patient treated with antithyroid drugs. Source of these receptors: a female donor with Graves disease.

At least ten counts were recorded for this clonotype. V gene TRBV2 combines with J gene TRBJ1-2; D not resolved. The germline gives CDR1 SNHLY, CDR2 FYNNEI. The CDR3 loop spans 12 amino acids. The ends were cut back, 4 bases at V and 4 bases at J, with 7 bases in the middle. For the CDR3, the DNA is TGTGCCAGCAGTGGGGGTGTCTATGGCTACACCTTC. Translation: CASSGGVYGYTF.

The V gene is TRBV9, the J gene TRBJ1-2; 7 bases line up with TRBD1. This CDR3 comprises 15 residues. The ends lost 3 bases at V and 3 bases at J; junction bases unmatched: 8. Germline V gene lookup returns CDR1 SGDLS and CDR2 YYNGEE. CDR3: CASSAPRDSYYGYTF. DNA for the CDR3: TGTGCCAGCAGCGCCCCCCGGGACAGCTACTATGGCTACACCTTC.

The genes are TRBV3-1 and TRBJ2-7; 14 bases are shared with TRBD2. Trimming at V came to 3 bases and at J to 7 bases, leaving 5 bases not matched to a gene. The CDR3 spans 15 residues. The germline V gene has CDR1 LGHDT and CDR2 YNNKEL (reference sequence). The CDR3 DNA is TGTGCCAGCAGCCAGGGACTAGCGGGAGTGAGTGAGCAGTACTTC. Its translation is CASSQGLAGVSEQYF.

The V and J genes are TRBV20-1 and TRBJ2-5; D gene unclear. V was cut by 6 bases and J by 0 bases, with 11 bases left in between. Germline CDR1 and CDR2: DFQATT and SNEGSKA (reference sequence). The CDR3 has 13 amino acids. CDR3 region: CSAFQNYQETQYF. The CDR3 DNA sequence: TGCAGTGCCTTTCAGAATTACCAAGAGACCCAGTACTTC.

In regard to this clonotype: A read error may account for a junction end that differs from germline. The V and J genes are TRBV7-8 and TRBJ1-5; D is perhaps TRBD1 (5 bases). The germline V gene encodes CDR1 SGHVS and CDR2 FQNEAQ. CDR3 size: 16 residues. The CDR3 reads CASSKPHRQPNQPQRF. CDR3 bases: TGTGCCAGCAGCAAACCCCACAGACAGCCTAATCAGCCCCAGCGTTTT.

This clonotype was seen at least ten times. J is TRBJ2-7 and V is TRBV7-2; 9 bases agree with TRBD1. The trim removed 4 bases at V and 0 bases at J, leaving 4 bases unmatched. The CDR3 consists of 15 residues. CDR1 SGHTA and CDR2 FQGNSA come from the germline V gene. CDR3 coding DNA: TGTGCCAGCAGCTCCGGGACAGGGATCTCCTACGAGCAGTACTTC. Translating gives CASSSGTGISYEQYF.